A single sample is the source of the 24 T cell receptor beta chains below, sequenced in a study of cytomegalovirus exposure and HLA in healthy donors. PCR amplification relied on 60 Vbeta primers (plus 13 Jbeta primers). Method: immunoSEQ multiplex PCR; TCRdb's copy keeps in-frame clones and lacks some. The sample contains roughly 180,000 clones, about 82% of which appear only once. The sample was PBMCs. The receptors here all came from a woman aged 25-40 years in good health and CMV-seronegative.

The chain recombines TRBV29-1 with TRBJ2-7, with TRBD2 as a possible D gene (5 bases). V lost 7 bases, J lost 7 bases, and 11 bases lay in between. Germline V CDR1 and CDR2: SQVTM, ANQGSEA. The CDR3 has 10 amino acids. DNA for the CDR3: TGCAGCGCTGGACTGCTGGAGCAGTACTTC. It is translated as CSAGLLEQYF.

The chain has TRBV6-1 and TRBJ2-1, with 8 bases aligning to TRBD1. CDR1 and CDR2 from the germline V gene are MNHNS and SASEGT. After removal of 4 bases from V and 9 bases from J, the junction contained 5 bases not matched to a gene. The CDR3 is made up of 13 amino acids. The CDR3 bases are TGTGCCAGCAGTGCGGGACAGGTCGGTGAGCAGTTCTTC. It specifies CASSAGQVGEQFF.

This clone was observed once. The CDR3 spells CAIGQAYPEQFF. The CDR3 DNA is TGTGCCATCGGGCAGGCATATCCTGAGCAGTTCTTC. The chain has TRBV10-3 and TRBJ2-1; D unresolved. V was pared by 8 bases and J by 9 bases, with 14 bases between. The CDR3 runs 12 residues. In germline, CDR1 is ENHRY, CDR2 SYGVKD.

The chain combines TRBV6-1 with TRBJ1-1; D not resolved. The germline CDR1 and CDR2 sequences are MNHNS and SASEGT. This CDR3 region has 14 residues. V was shortened by 6 bases and J by 3 bases, with 14 bases between the two germline ends. Here the CDR3 reads CASRDRGIYTEAFF. The DNA of the CDR3 is TGTGCCAGCAGAGACCGAGGAATTTACACTGAAGCTTTCTTT.

The V gene is TRBV5-6, the J gene TRBJ1-1; 10 nucleotides agree with TRBD1. The CDR3 has 14 amino acids. CDR1 and CDR2 (germline): SGHDT, YYEEEE. V was clipped by 2 bases and J by 5 bases; unmatched bases: 3. The CDR3 region is CASSLDRGRTEAFF. As DNA, the CDR3 is TGTGCCAGCAGCTTAGACAGGGGGCGTACTGAAGCTTTCTTT.

V gene TRBV27 combines with J gene TRBJ2-5; 16 bases match TRBD2. The trim removed 6 bases at V and 4 bases at J, leaving 14 bases unmatched. Looked up from germline, CDR1 is MNHEY and CDR2 is SMNVEV (reference sequence). The CDR3 totals 19 residues. The CDR3 reads CASSKPLGLAGGIIETQYF. CDR3 nucleotides: TGTGCCAGCAGCAAACCACTGGGACTAGCGGGGGGGATTATAGAGACCCAGTACTTC.

The chain couples TRBV18 to TRBJ1-1; D is unclear. Trimming removed 6 bases at V and 0 bases at J, with 11 bases between. From germline, CDR1 is KGHSH and CDR2 LQKENI. CDR3 size: 14 residues. The CDR3 nucleotides read TGTGCCAGCTCCCCAGGCAAAATGAACACTGAAGCTTTCTTT. Its translation: CASSPGKMNTEAFF.

CDR3 sequence reads: CASSMRTSTDTQYF. CDR3 coding DNA: TGTGCCAGTAGTATGCGGACTAGCACAGATACGCAGTATTTT. The rearrangement joins TRBV19 to TRBJ2-3, with a weak D call TRBD2 (5 bases). CDR3 size: 14 residues. Germline loops: CDR1 LNHDA, CDR2 SQIVND (reference sequence). V lost 3 bases and J 0 bases, leaving 7 bases between the germline ends.

This clone has just one count. This chain links TRBV6-5 with TRBJ1-5; perhaps TRBD1 as D (6 bases). The CDR3 runs 15 residues. Germline V gives CDR1 MNHEY, CDR2 SVGAGI. Deletions cut 5 bases from V and 1 base from J, with 12 bases between. CDR3 loop: CASSRTGSSNQPQHF. The CDR3 DNA follows: TGTGCCAGCAGTCGTACAGGGTCCAGCAATCAGCCCCAGCATTTT.

A few counts support this clone. The CDR3 loop is CASNDRGSYNSPLHF. CDR3 sequence (DNA): TGTGCCAGCAACGACAGGGGCTCCTATAATTCACCCCTCCACTTT. The rearrangement links TRBV10-3 to TRBJ1-6; 8 bases match TRBD1. V lost 10 bases, J lost 0 bases, and 5 bases stayed unmatched. The CDR3 consists of 15 residues. Germline CDR1 and CDR2: ENHRY and SYGVKD.

The chain is built from TRBV6-1 and TRBJ2-3, with a tentative D call TRBD1 (5 bases). Trimming took off 1 base at V and 1 base at J, with 9 bases between the two ends. CDR1 and CDR2 from the germline V gene are MNHNS and SASEGT. The CDR3 length is 15 residues. CDR3 loop: CASSEGAGRTDTQYF. The CDR3 region has the DNA TGTGCCAGCAGTGAAGGGGCAGGGCGCACAGATACGCAGTATTTT.

This clone was detected only once. The J gene is TRBJ2-7, the V gene TRBV6-5; 7 bases line up with TRBD1. The V gene's germline CDR1 is MNHEY and CDR2 SVGAGI. The CDR3 sequence is 13 residues long. V dropped 11 bases and J dropped 0; count of bases not matched to a gene: 7. CDR3 in amino acids: CAVRDRSSYEQYF. The CDR3 nucleotides read TGTGCCGTCCGGGACAGATCCTCCTACGAGCAGTACTTC.

V gene TRBV11-2 combines with J gene TRBJ1-2; D may be TRBD1 (5 bases). The germline CDR1 and CDR2 sequences are SGHAT and FQNNGV. CDR3 length: 15 residues. Trimming pared 5 bases from V and 8 bases from J, leaving 21 bases between. CDR3 DNA sequence: TGTGCCAGCAGCGACTCGGTCGGGGGATTGAGAGGCTACACCTTC. The encoded protein is CASSDSVGGLRGYTF.

The rearrangement uses TRBV20-1 and TRBJ2-3, with D hard to call. V was clipped by 4 bases and J by 5 bases, with 7 bases between them. The CDR3 totals 11 residues. CDR1 is DFQATT, CDR2 SNEGSKA, per germline (reference sequence). CDR3 sequence (DNA): TGCAGTGCTACAGGTATAGATACGCAGTATTTT. Residues: CSATGIDTQYF.

The J gene is TRBJ2-4, the V gene TRBV19, with 8 bases aligning to TRBD2. This CDR3 has 15 amino acids. Germline V gene data show CDR1 as LNHDA and CDR2 as SQIVND (reference sequence). Trimming took 7 bases from V and 4 from J; bases not matched to a gene: 9. The CDR3 DNA reads as TGTGCCAGTACCCCACGGGGGGGCCTTAAAAACATTCAGTACTTC. It encodes CASTPRGGLKNIQYF.

This chain joins TRBV2 and TRBJ2-5; the D is unclear. CDR1 and CDR2 (germline): SNHLY, FYNNEI. CDR3 size: 14 residues. The V and J ends lost 8 bases and 1 base respectively, with 14 bases between them. The CDR3 DNA sequence: TGTGCCAGCCAAGCCCATCGCGTCCAAGAGACCCAGTACTTC. It specifies CASQAHRVQETQYF.

This chain connects TRBV27 to TRBJ2-2, with TRBD2 matching over 8 bases. V lost 3 bases to trimming and J lost 3 bases; unmatched junction nucleotides: 3. From germline, CDR1 is MNHEY and CDR2 SMNVEV (reference sequence). The CDR3 covers 15 residues. Here the CDR3 reads CASSFRGGHTGELFF. The CDR3 bases are TGTGCCAGCAGTTTTCGGGGGGGCCACACCGGGGAGCTGTTTTTT.

V is TRBV2 and J is TRBJ1-6; no firm D call. The germline V gene has CDR1 SNHLY and CDR2 FYNNEI. Trimming removed 3 bases from V and 11 bases from J, with 14 bases in between. CDR3 length: 14 residues. The CDR3 reads CASSEGLVGAPLHF. CDR3 coding DNA: TGTGCCAGCAGTGAGGGATTAGTCGGGGCACCCCTCCACTTT.

The V and J genes are TRBV7-5 and TRBJ1-1; whether TRBD1, the table's D call, matches the DNA was not checked. TRBV7-5 is given as a pseudogene. The CDR3 is 15 residues long. The CDR3 coding sequence is TGTGCCAGAAGCTTAGCAGGGATAATGAACACTGAAGCTTTCTTT. This translates into CARSLAGIMNTEAFF.

The rearrangement uses TRBV30 and TRBJ2-5; D is uncertain. The CDR3 is 14 amino acids. V was shortened by 2 bases and J by 2 bases, with 12 bases between the two germline ends. Germline V gene data show CDR1 as GTSNPN and CDR2 as SVGIG (reference sequence). The CDR3 coding sequence is TGTGCCTGGAGTTGGAGAGCACTACAAGAGACCCAGTACTTC. Translation: CAWSWRALQETQYF.

This chain links TRBV19 with TRBJ1-1; no reliable D call. CDR1 LNHDA and CDR2 SQIVND come from the germline V gene (reference sequence). Deletions cut 0 bases from V and 4 bases from J, with 9 bases between. CDR3 length: 14 amino acids. CDR3 protein: CASSIDPGVTEAFF. CDR3 coding DNA: TGTGCCAGTAGTATAGATCCCGGGGTCACTGAAGCTTTCTTT.

The rearrangement uses TRBV2 and TRBJ2-5; no clear D gene. Germline loops: CDR1 SNHLY, CDR2 FYNNEI. V shed 3 bases and J shed 5 bases, with 13 bases lying between them. The CDR3 sequence is 14 residues long. CDR3 region: CASSDSGIRETQYF. DNA for the CDR3: TGTGCCAGCAGTGACTCAGGAATTCGGGAGACCCAGTACTTC.

The chain carries TRBV2 and TRBJ2-2; D possibly corresponds to TRBD1 (6 bases). With 5 bases removed from V and 1 base from J, the gap between germline ends came to 8 bases. Germline CDR1 SNHLY, CDR2 FYNNEI. This CDR3 has 14 residues. DNA for the CDR3: TGTGCCAGCAGTACAGGGAGGAACACCGGGGAGCTGTTTTTT. Amino acid sequence: CASSTGRNTGELFF.

The chain joins TRBV27 to TRBJ2-1; weak D call: TRBD2 (5 bases). Germline CDR1 and CDR2: MNHEY and SMNVEV (reference sequence). The CDR3 covers 16 residues. V was clipped by 3 bases and J by 7 bases, with 19 bases between them. CDR3: CASSFYEGEGRNEQFF. DNA of the CDR3: TGTGCCAGCAGTTTCTACGAGGGTGAGGGAAGGAATGAGCAGTTCTTC.